Listed below are T cell receptor beta chains from one sample, sequenced in a study of blood T cell repertoires in COVID-19. Sequencing used immunoSEQ multiplex PCR; TCRdb keeps in-frame clones, though not all of them. The top ten hold under 1.5% of the sample, which has a few hundred thousand clones, around 87% seen once. The sequenced material came from PBMCs or T cells enriched from blood (not recorded which). The receptors come from a man aged 30 to 45 who had recovered from COVID-19. The CDR3 runs from the conserved cysteine through the conserved F or W. Fields, in order: CDR3 DNA, CDR3 protein, D gene, clone size, V gene, J gene. The D gene is left open where the match is weak. Where a row states a size, it is once, few, many or the class of an expanded clone; other rows omit it.

TGTGCCTGGGGAAAGGGGACAGGGGGGCTAATCTATGGCTACACCTTC,CAWGKGTGGLIYGYTF,TRBD1,once,TRBV30,TRBJ1-2
TGCGCCAGCGGTTTTCAGGGACAGGCGATGAATGAGCAGTTCTTC,CASGFQGQAMNEQFF,TRBD1,once,TRBV5-1,TRBJ2-1
TGTGCCAGTAGTATCAGACAGATGGGAAACACCATATATTTT,CASSIRQMGNTIYF,NA,NA,TRBV19,TRBJ1-3
TGTGCCAGCAGCTTAGTTTCAGCGGGGGGTACAGATACGCAGTATTTT,CASSLVSAGGTDTQYF,TRBD2,NA,TRBV7-2,TRBJ2-3
TGTGCCAGCAGCTTGGGACAGGAGGCTAGCACAGATACGCAGTATTTT,CASSLGQEASTDTQYF,NA,NA,TRBV5-4,TRBJ2-3
TGTGCCAGCAGCCAGACTAGCGGGGGGACCTCCTACGAGCAGTACTTC,CASSQTSGGTSYEQYF,TRBD2,NA,TRBV7-2,TRBJ2-7
TGTGCCAGCAGCCCCCGGGGGGACAACGCTAACTATGGCTACACCTTC,CASSPRGDNANYGYTF,NA,NA,TRBV7-8,TRBJ1-2
TGTGCCGCCCAGGGAATGCCCGGGGAGCTGTTTTTT,CAAQGMPGELFF,NA,NA,TRBV12-3/TRBV12-4,TRBJ2-2
TGCGCCAGCAGCGGTTCCCCGGGACAGGACACCTACGAGCAGTACTTC,CASSGSPGQDTYEQYF,TRBD1,NA,TRBV5-1,TRBJ2-7
TGTGCCAGCAGCTTAGCGGGACAGAGCTCCTACGAGCAGTACTTC,CASSLAGQSSYEQYF,TRBD1,NA,TRBV11-1,TRBJ2-7
TGCGCCAGCAGCCTGTCCGGGGTGGGGGGTCAGCCCCAGCATTTT,CASSLSGVGGQPQHF,NA,NA,TRBV5-1,TRBJ1-5
TGTGCCAGCAGCTTAGTGTCAGGCCCCACCGGGGAGCTGTTTTTT,CASSLVSGPTGELFF,NA,NA,TRBV11-2,TRBJ2-2
TGTGCCACCAGTTCCGCCAGCGGGGGGGCAAATAATGAGCAGTTCTTC,CATSSASGGANNEQFF,TRBD2,NA,TRBV24-1,TRBJ2-1
TGCGCCAGCAGCCAAGAGGCGGGGAATAGCAATCAGCCCCAGCATTTT,CASSQEAGNSNQPQHF,NA,NA,TRBV4-1,TRBJ1-5
TGCGCCAGCAGTCTTCGACAGGGGGCTGAAGCTTTCTTT,CASSLRQGAEAFF,TRBD1,NA,TRBV10-1,TRBJ1-1
TGTGCCAGCCACAGGGGTTCCGGAAAACTGTTTTTT,CASHRGSGKLFF,TRBD1,NA,TRBV25-1,TRBJ1-4
TGTGCCAGCAGCTGGGGGAGGGCCACAGATACGCAGTATTTT,CASSWGRATDTQYF,TRBD2,NA,TRBV5-4,TRBJ2-3
TGTGCCAGCAGCTTGAGCACCGGGGAGCTGTTTTTT,CASSLSTGELFF,NA,NA,TRBV11-3,TRBJ2-2
TGTGCCAGCAGTTACTCGAACAGCTATGGCTACACCTTC,CASSYSNSYGYTF,NA,NA,TRBV6-2/TRBV6-3,TRBJ1-2
TGTGCCTGGAGTACCCCCGGGATCTGGGGCTACACCTTC,CAWSTPGIWGYTF,NA,NA,TRBV30,TRBJ1-2
TGTGCCAGCAGCGCGACAGGGGGGCACACCTTC,CASSATGGHTF,TRBD1,NA,TRBV7-9,TRBJ1-2
TGTGCCAGCAGCCCACAGGGGTCTGGCTACACCTTC,CASSPQGSGYTF,TRBD1,NA,TRBV11-2,TRBJ1-2
TGTGCCATCAGTCCCCGGGGTGGCGAGAACACTGAAGCTTTCTTT,CAISPRGGENTEAFF,NA,NA,TRBV10-3,TRBJ1-1
TGTGCCAGCAGCTTACGAGGTATAACTCCTAGCGCCGGGGAGCTGTTTTTT,CASSLRGITPSAGELFF,NA,once,TRBV7-9,TRBJ2-2
TGTGCCAGCAGCCAAATTGGGGGCGCGTCAGCGAGCTCCTACGAGCAGTACTTC,CASSQIGGASASSYEQYF,NA,NA,TRBV7-6,TRBJ2-7
TGTGCCAGCGCCGGAACAAGCAGGGGGAATTCCTACGAGCAGTACTTC,CASAGTSRGNSYEQYF,TRBD1,once,TRBV6-4,TRBJ2-7
TGTGCCAGCAGCTCGACAGGGGCCGGACTTATGAACACTGAAGCTTTCTTT,CASSSTGAGLMNTEAFF,TRBD1,few,TRBV7-9,TRBJ1-1
TGTGCCAGCTCCCCCGGGACAGGGTACACCGGGGAGCTGTTTTTT,CASSPGTGYTGELFF,TRBD1,NA,TRBV18,TRBJ2-2
TGTGCCATCAGGCCGGGACTAGGTGTTTCAGATACGCAGTATTTT,CAIRPGLGVSDTQYF,TRBD2,NA,TRBV10-3,TRBJ2-3
TGTGCCAGCAGCCAAGACCACAACAGGGTCAATGAGCAGTTCTTC,CASSQDHNRVNEQFF,NA,NA,TRBV14,TRBJ2-1
TGTGCCAGCAGCACGCTACTGACAGGCCAAGGCACAGATACGCAGTATTTT,CASSTLLTGQGTDTQYF,NA,NA,TRBV11-2,TRBJ2-3
TGTGCCAGCAGTGTTTTAGGGGGTCTGAGCAATCAGCCCCAGCATTTT,CASSVLGGLSNQPQHF,NA,NA,TRBV2,TRBJ1-5
TGTGCCAGTAATCCTGCTTCGACAGGGCAAGGCTACACCTTC,CASNPASTGQGYTF,TRBD1,few,TRBV19,TRBJ1-2
TGTGCCAGCAGTTTATCGATAGCGCCATACACTGAAGCTTTCTTT,CASSLSIAPYTEAFF,NA,NA,TRBV27,TRBJ1-1
TGTGCCAGCAGTTACGGGCAAAGGAGGACTGAAGCTTTCTTT,CASSYGQRRTEAFF,NA,NA,TRBV6-5,TRBJ1-1
TGTGCCAGCAGCCAAGGACTTTTGGCAGGGGGTCTTCAACCCCAGCATTTT,CASSQGLLAGGLQPQHF,TRBD1,NA,TRBV3-1/TRBV3-2,TRBJ1-5
TGTGCCAGCAGCCAAGACGGGTCCGGGGCTAACTATGGCTACACCTTC,CASSQDGSGANYGYTF,NA,once,TRBV3-1/TRBV3-2,TRBJ1-2
TGTGCCACCCGAAAAGGGACAACCTATGGCTACACCTTC,CATRKGTTYGYTF,NA,NA,TRBV6-5,TRBJ1-2
TGTGCCAGTAGGGCAGCGTATAATGAAAAACTGTTTTTT,CASRAAYNEKLFF,NA,NA,TRBV19,TRBJ1-4
TGTGCCAGCAGCCGCCTGGTTACGGGTCCTGCTGGAAACACCATATATTTT,CASSRLVTGPAGNTIYF,NA,NA,TRBV3-1/TRBV3-2,TRBJ1-3
TGTGCCAGCAGGCCCCTAGCGGGGGGGGTAGATACGCAGTATTTT,CASRPLAGGVDTQYF,TRBD2,NA,TRBV9,TRBJ2-3
TGCGCCAGCAGCTTCGGACAGGGGGGACGAGGGGAGACCCAGTACTTC,CASSFGQGGRGETQYF,TRBD1,few,TRBV5-1,TRBJ2-5
TGTGCCAGCAGCCAACCGGGGTTATCTGAAGCTTTCTTT,CASSQPGLSEAFF,NA,NA,TRBV14,TRBJ1-1
TGTGCCATCACAGGGTCGGGTACTGAAGCTTTCTTT,CAITGSGTEAFF,NA,NA,TRBV10-3,TRBJ1-1
TGTGCCAGCACCTGGGAAGGGGGGAACACTGAAGCTTTCTTT,CASTWEGGNTEAFF,NA,NA,TRBV13,TRBJ1-1
TGTGCCAGCAGCTTATCGGGGACAGTGCCCAATCAGCCCCAGCATTTT,CASSLSGTVPNQPQHF,TRBD1,NA,TRBV27,TRBJ1-5
TGCGCCAGCAGCTTAGGACGGGGGAACCAAGAGACCCAGTACTTC,CASSLGRGNQETQYF,NA,NA,TRBV5-1,TRBJ2-5